Following are 5 T cell receptor beta chains from one sample sequenced in a study of T-cell reconstitution after alpha-beta-depleted transplantation in children. Unique molecular identifiers featured in how the TCRbeta library was prepared. TCRdb re-derived calls from the PCR reads in MiXCR, one entry per CDR3 protein. The sample records hundreds of thousands of distinct CDR3 sequences, roughly 23% being singletons. The specimen comprised PBMCs, sampled before TCRalphabeta/CD19-depleted stem cell transplant. All receptors come from a girl aged 2 to 9 with Fanconi anemia, due to receive a stem cell transplant.

This chain joins TRBV29-1 and TRBJ2-2, with D unclear. Germline lookup yields CDR1 SQVTM and CDR2 ANQGSEA. Trimming removed 5 bases from V and 8 bases from J, with 6 bases in between. This CDR3 comprises 10 residues. The CDR3 nucleotides are TGCAGCGTTAACCTAGGGGAGCTGTTTTTT. This sequence encodes CSVNLGELFF.

The CDR3 loop reads CASSPGGRGNQPQHF. DNA of the CDR3: TGTGCCAGCAGTCCAGGGGGCAGGGGCAATCAGCCCCAGCATTTT. The chain is built from TRBV28 and TRBJ1-5, with 8 positions matching TRBD1. The ends lost 5 bases at V and 2 bases at J; junction bases unmatched: 5. The CDR3 totals 15 residues. The germline V gene encodes CDR1 MDHEN and CDR2 SYDVKM.

This clonotype has at least ten counts. The chain recombines TRBV20-1 with TRBJ2-1; the D gene is possibly TRBD2 (5 bases). Germline assignment: CDR1 DFQATT and CDR2 SNEGSKA (reference sequence). The CDR3 extends over 11 amino acids. V lost 3 bases and J 7 bases, leaving 7 bases between the germline ends. The CDR3 DNA reads TGCAGTGCTAGGAAGCGGAATGAGCAGTTCTTC. It is translated as CSARKRNEQFF.

The chain joins TRBV24-1 to TRBJ2-3; D perhaps matches TRBD1 (5 bases). The CDR3 spans 15 residues. Germline lookup yields CDR1 KGHDR and CDR2 SFDVKD. Trimming removed 7 bases from V and 1 base from J, with 14 bases in between. The CDR3 DNA sequence: TGTGCCACCAGCCTAAACCCGACAGGCACAGATACGCAGTATTTT. It is translated as CATSLNPTGTDTQYF.

This clonotype was picked up many times. This sequence joins TRBV7-2 and TRBJ2-7, with D perhaps matching TRBD2 (6 bases). The CDR3 has 15 residues. Trimming took 4 bases from V and 2 from J, leaving 15 bases between them. Germline V lookup: CDR1 SGHTA, CDR2 FQGNSA. This chain's CDR3 is CASSSRDFPTYEQYF. Written as DNA, the CDR3 is TGTGCCAGCAGCTCCCGGGACTTTCCAACCTACGAGCAGTACTTC.